This T cell receptor (beta chain) originates from a study of response to subunit inactivated influenza vaccine (dated by TCRdb to the late 2010s). Regarding the study in general: The study used deep quantitative T cell receptor repertoire profiling to track responses to a trivalent subunit inactivated influenza vaccine. What the research found in general, with its limitations: The authors proposed that each seasonal influenza vaccination may bring in only a limited number of new T cells.

The sample holds many counts of this clonotype. It lacks a known antigen. Base qualities are not recorded, but no much larger clone differs from it by a single base. The time point tag for this specimen amounts to: 45 to 50 days after influenza vaccine administration. CDR1 is given as SGHTA and CDR2 as FQGNSA, both from the germline V gene. Ends trimmed: V by 5 bases, J by 9 bases; bases unmatched to a gene: 11. The cysteine opens and the phenylalanine closes a CDR3 of 15 amino acids. Kept here is only the CDR3 DNA, which spans 45 bases and is read in frame from base 1. Preparation of the library involved RT-PCR. Data came from an Illumina HiSeq 2500. TCRdb handled the public reads itself, with Q25 trimming in fastp and clone calling in MiXCR, and kept productive beta chains. Identical CDR3 proteins give one entry, which carries the most common genes and DNA. The sample has around 160,000 distinct CDR3 sequences on record, under 13% of them singletons. 9.5% to 15% of the sample goes to the ten largest clones.

The sample consisted of non-naive T cells sorted from PBMCs, taken roughly 45 days after vaccination. What the cell subset or site label conveys for this sample: memory T cell fraction. This receptor was identified in a man aged 50-59 years who received an inactivated influenza vaccine. Donor details come from another sample of the same person, matched by shared clones. The rearranged segments are TRBV7-2 and TRBJ2-1; 9 bases in between match TRBD1. The CDR3 region: CASSPGQGRNVEQFF. The nucleotides read TGTGCCAGCAGCCCAGGACAGGGGAGGAACGTTGAGCAGTTCTTC.